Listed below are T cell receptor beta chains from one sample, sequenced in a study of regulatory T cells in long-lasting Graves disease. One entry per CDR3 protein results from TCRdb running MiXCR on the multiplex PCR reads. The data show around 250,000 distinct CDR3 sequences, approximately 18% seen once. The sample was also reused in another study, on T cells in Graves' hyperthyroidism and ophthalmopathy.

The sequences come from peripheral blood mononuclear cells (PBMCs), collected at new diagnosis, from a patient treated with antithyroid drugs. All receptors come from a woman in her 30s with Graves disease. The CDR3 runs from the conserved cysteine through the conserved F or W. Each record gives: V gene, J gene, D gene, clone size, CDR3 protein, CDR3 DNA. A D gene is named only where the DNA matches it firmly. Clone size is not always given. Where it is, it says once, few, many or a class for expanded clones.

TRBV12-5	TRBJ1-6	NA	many	CASGLGFSRSPLHF	TGTGCTAGTGGTTTGGGGTTCTCTCGTTCACCCCTCCACTTT
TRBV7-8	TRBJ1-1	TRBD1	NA	CASSLVTGGGYEAFF	TGTGCCAGCAGCTTAGTCACAGGGGGCGGTTATGAAGCTTTCTTT
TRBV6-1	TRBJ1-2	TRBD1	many	CASSEDRGRVRGYTF	TGTGCCAGCAGTGAAGACAGGGGTCGGGTCCGGGGCTACACCTTC
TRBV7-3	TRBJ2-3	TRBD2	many	CASSYGTSADTQYF	TGTGCCAGCAGCTACGGGACTAGCGCGGATACGCAGTATTTT
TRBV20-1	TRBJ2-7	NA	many	CSVQGEPSYEQYF	TGCAGTGTTCAGGGAGAGCCCTCCTACGAGCAGTACTTC
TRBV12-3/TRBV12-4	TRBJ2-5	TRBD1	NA	CASSLGIAGGGETQYF	TGTGCCAGCAGTTTAGGAATAGCAGGGGGCGGAGAGACCCAGTACTTC
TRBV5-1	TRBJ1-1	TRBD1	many	CASSSGQGFTEAFF	TGCGCCAGCAGCTCTGGACAGGGGTTCACTGAAGCTTTCTTT
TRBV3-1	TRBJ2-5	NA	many	CASRHRRLSQETQYF	TGTGCCAGCAGGCACCGGAGGCTGTCCCAAGAGACCCAGTACTTC
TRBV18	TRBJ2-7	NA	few	CASSPPGPPDPSYEQYF	TGTGCCAGCTCACCACCAGGACCGCCGGACCCTTCCTACGAGCAGTACTTC
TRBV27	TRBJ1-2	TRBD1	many	CASSLDYRGNYGYTF	TGTGCCAGCAGTCTAGATTACAGGGGTAACTATGGCTACACCTTC
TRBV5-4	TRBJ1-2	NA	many	CASSDWTANYGYTF	TGTGCCAGCAGCGACTGGACAGCCAACTATGGCTACACCTTC
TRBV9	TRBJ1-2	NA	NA	CASSPRTGHYTF	TGTGCCAGCAGCCCCCGGACTGGCCACTACACCTTC
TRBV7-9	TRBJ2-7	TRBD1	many	CASSLATTGSEQYF	TGTGCCAGCAGCTTAGCGACGACAGGGAGTGAGCAGTACTTC
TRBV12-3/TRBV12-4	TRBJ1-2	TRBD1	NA	CASSDRGLYYGYTF	TGTGCCAGCAGCGACAGGGGGCTGTACTATGGCTACACCTTC
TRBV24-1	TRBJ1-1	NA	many	CATSEVEGGTEAFF	TGTGCCACCAGTGAGGTCGAGGGAGGCACTGAAGCTTTCTTT
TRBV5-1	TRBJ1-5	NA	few	CASSPGTLRQPQHF	TGCGCCAGCAGCCCCGGGACCCTTCGTCAGCCCCAGCATTTT
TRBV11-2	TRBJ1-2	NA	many	CASSLEIGVSPNYGYTF	TGTGCCAGCAGCTTAGAAATAGGCGTGTCGCCTAACTATGGCTACACCTTC
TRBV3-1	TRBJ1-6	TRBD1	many	CASSQAGDRDLLHF	TGTGCCAGCAGCCAAGCGGGGGACAGGGATTTGCTCCACTTT
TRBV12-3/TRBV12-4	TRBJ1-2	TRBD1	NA	CASNPGQGGEGYTF	TGTGCCAGCAATCCGGGACAGGGAGGGGAGGGCTACACCTTC
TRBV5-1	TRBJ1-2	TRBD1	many	CASSWTGVGYTF	TGCGCCAGCAGCTGGACAGGGGTAGGCTACACCTTC
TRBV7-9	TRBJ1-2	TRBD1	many	CASSGDRGGYTF	TGTGCCAGCAGCGGAGACAGGGGAGGCTACACCTTC
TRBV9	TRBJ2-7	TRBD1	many	CASSAGQGPYEQYF	TGTGCCAGTTCCGCGGGACAGGGCCCCTACGAGCAGTACTTC
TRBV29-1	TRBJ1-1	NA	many	CSVGSVQTNTEAFF	TGCAGCGTTGGTTCGGTACAGACGAACACTGAAGCTTTCTTT
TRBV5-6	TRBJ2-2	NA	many	CASSFGQNINTGELFF	TGTGCCAGCAGCTTTGGACAGAACATCAACACCGGGGAGCTGTTTTTT
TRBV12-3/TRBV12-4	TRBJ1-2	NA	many	CASSFVGDSHSNYGYTF	TGTGCCAGCAGTTTCGTGGGCGACAGCCACTCTAACTATGGCTACACCTTC
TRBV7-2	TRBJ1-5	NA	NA	CASSPDGDSNQPQHF	TGTGCCAGCAGCCCGGACGGGGACAGCAATCAGCCCCAGCATTTT
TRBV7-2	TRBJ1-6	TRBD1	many	CASRTVGGDSNSPLHF	TGTGCCAGCAGAACCGTGGGGGGGGACAGTAATTCACCCCTCCACTTT
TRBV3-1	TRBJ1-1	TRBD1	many	CASSQEGRGQRAFF	TGTGCCAGCAGCCAAGAGGGTAGGGGGCAGCGGGCTTTCTTT
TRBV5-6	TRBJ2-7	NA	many	CASSFSEGEQYF	TGTGCCAGCAGCTTTTCAGAGGGGGAGCAGTACTTC